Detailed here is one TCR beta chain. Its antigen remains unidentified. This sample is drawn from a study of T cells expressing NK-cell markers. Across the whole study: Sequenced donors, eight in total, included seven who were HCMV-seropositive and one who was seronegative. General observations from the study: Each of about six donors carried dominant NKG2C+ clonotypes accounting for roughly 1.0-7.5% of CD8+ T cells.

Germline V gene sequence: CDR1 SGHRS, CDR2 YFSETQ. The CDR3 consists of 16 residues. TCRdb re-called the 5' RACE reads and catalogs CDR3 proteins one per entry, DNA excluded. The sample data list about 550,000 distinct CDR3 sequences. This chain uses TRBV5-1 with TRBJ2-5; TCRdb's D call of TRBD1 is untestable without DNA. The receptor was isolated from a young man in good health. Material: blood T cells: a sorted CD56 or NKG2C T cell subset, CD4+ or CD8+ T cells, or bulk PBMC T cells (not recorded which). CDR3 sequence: CASSWGTRRIQETQYF.